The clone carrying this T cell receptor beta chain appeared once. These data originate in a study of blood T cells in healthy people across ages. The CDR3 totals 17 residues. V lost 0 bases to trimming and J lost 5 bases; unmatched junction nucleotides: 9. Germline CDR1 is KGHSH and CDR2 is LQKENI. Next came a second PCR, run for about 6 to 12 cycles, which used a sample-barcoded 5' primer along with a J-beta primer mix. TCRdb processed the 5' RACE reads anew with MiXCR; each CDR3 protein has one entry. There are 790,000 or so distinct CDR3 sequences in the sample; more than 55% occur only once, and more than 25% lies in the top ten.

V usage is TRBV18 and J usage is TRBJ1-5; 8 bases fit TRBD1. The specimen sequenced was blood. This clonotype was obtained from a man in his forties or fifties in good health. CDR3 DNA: TGTGCCAGCTCACCACCGACGGCCCGGGACAGGTATCAGCCCCAGCATTTT. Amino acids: CASSPPTARDRYQPQHF.